These T cell receptor beta chains were read from a single sample in a study of T cells in Graves' hyperthyroidism and ophthalmopathy. TCRdb called the multiplex PCR reads again in MiXCR, with one record for every CDR3 protein. This sample yields about 690,000 distinct CDR3 sequences, of which approximately 15% are seen a single time; 15% to 19% belongs to the top ten. Sequencing used blood. These receptors originate from a man aged 50-59 years with Graves' hyperthyroidism. Each CDR3 is given with its conserved first and last residue. A D gene is named only where the DNA matches it firmly. Not every row has a clone size; where given, it reads once, few, many or a size class.

V: TRBV12-3/TRBV12-4; J: TRBJ1-2; D: TRBD1; size: -; DNA: TGTGCCAGCAGTAACAGGGGGCACTATGGCTACACCTTC; CDR3: CASSNRGHYGYTF
V: TRBV4-3; J: TRBJ1-4; D: -; size: -; DNA: TGCGCCAGCAGCCAAGACGGCAGGGGCCCTGGTGAAAAACTGTTTTTT; CDR3: CASSQDGRGPGEKLFF
V: TRBV28; J: TRBJ2-5; D: TRBD2; size: many; DNA: TGTGCCAGCACTCATGCGGGGGGAGTGGGAGAGACCCAGTACTTC; CDR3: CASTHAGGVGETQYF
V: TRBV7-8; J: TRBJ2-7; D: -; size: few; DNA: TGTGCCAGCAGCTCCCGCTCCGACGGGATCTACGAGCAGTACTTC; CDR3: CASSSRSDGIYEQYF
V: TRBV24-1; J: TRBJ2-1; D: -; size: once; DNA: TGTGCCACCAGTGAACCCGGAGAGATCAATGAGCAGTTCTTC; CDR3: CATSEPGEINEQFF
V: TRBV9; J: TRBJ2-7; D: -; size: many; DNA: TGTGCCAGCAGCGTAGGCCCGACAGGCTACGAGCAGTACTTC; CDR3: CASSVGPTGYEQYF
V: TRBV13; J: TRBJ2-2; D: -; size: few; DNA: TGTGCCAGCAGCCTCCGGACAGCCGGGGAGCTGTTTTTT; CDR3: CASSLRTAGELFF
V: TRBV6-1; J: TRBJ2-7; D: -; size: -; DNA: TGTGCCAGCACTCGCTACTCGGAAGCCTCCTACGAGCAGTACTTC; CDR3: CASTRYSEASYEQYF
V: TRBV5-1; J: TRBJ2-7; D: -; size: -; DNA: TGCGCCAGCAGCTTGAGTGAGGGGCGGACCTACGAGCAGTACTTC; CDR3: CASSLSEGRTYEQYF
V: TRBV7-9; J: TRBJ2-1; D: -; size: many; DNA: -; CDR3: CASSFGPGLPSTLSYNEQFF
V: TRBV10-3; J: TRBJ2-1; D: -; size: few; DNA: TGTGCCATCAGCAGGCTATCATCAGATGAGCAGTTCTTC; CDR3: CAISRLSSDEQFF
V: TRBV20-1; J: TRBJ2-5; D: TRBD2; size: -; DNA: TGCAGTGCTAGAGATCGGAGGACTAGCGGGAGGGCCGGGGAGACCCAGTACTTC; CDR3: CSARDRRTSGRAGETQYF
V: TRBV20-1; J: TRBJ2-1; D: TRBD2; size: many; DNA: TGCAGTGCCCAGACTAGCGGGAGAATCGATGAGCAGTTCTTC; CDR3: CSAQTSGRIDEQFF
V: TRBV7-2; J: TRBJ2-4; D: -; size: -; DNA: TGTGCCAGCAGCTTATCAACAGTAGCCAAAAACATTCAGTACTTC; CDR3: CASSLSTVAKNIQYF
V: TRBV27; J: TRBJ2-7; D: -; size: -; DNA: TGTGCCAGCAGTTTATTCAACTCCTACGAGCAGTACTTC; CDR3: CASSLFNSYEQYF
V: TRBV18; J: TRBJ2-5; D: -; size: many; DNA: TGTGCCAGCTCACCAAGGAAAGAGACCCAGTACTTC; CDR3: CASSPRKETQYF
V: TRBV20-1; J: TRBJ2-1; D: TRBD1; size: once; DNA: TGCAGTGCTAGACGACAGGGGAGCCACAATGAGCAGTTCTTC; CDR3: CSARRQGSHNEQFF
V: TRBV12-3/TRBV12-4; J: TRBJ1-3; D: -; size: many; DNA: TGTGCCAGCAGTTCGGTCTCCTCTGGAAACACCATATATTTT; CDR3: CASSSVSSGNTIYF
V: TRBV19; J: TRBJ2-1; D: TRBD2; size: -; DNA: TGTGCCAGTAGTATGAGCACTAGCGGGAGGAATGAGCAGTTCTTC; CDR3: CASSMSTSGRNEQFF
V: TRBV20-1; J: TRBJ1-4; D: -; size: many; DNA: TGCAGTGCTAGTCACAGGGTTGGTGAAAAACTGTTTTTT; CDR3: CSASHRVGEKLFF
V: TRBV30; J: TRBJ1-5; D: -; size: many; DNA: TGTGCCTGGGGAAGGGGGCAGCCCCAGCATTTT; CDR3: CAWGRGQPQHF
V: TRBV28; J: TRBJ2-3; D: TRBD2; size: many; DNA: TGTGCCAGCAGACTAGCGGGAGAATGGAATACGCAGTATTTT; CDR3: CASRLAGEWNTQYF
V: TRBV20-1; J: TRBJ2-4; D: -; size: -; DNA: TGCAGTGCAAGGGGCTCTCTAGGCAAAAACATTCAGTACTTC; CDR3: CSARGSLGKNIQYF
V: TRBV3-1; J: TRBJ1-1; D: -; size: many; DNA: TGTGCCAGCAGAGGGGGTTTCAAGAACACTGAAGCTTTCTTT; CDR3: CASRGGFKNTEAFF
V: TRBV10-1; J: TRBJ1-1; D: TRBD1; size: few; DNA: TGCGCCAGCAGCGAGACGACAGGGGCTAACACTGAAGCTTTCTTT; CDR3: CASSETTGANTEAFF
V: TRBV20-1; J: TRBJ1-1; D: -; size: few; DNA: TGCAGTGCTAATGGGGAGTTGAACACTGAAGCTTTCTTT; CDR3: CSANGELNTEAFF
V: TRBV25-1; J: TRBJ1-5; D: TRBD1; size: many; DNA: TGTGCCAGCAGTGAAGGGGATGTTTTGACAGGGCTATCACAGCCCCAGCATTTT; CDR3: CASSEGDVLTGLSQPQHF
V: TRBV29-1; J: TRBJ2-7; D: -; size: -; DNA: TGCAGCGTTAGAGATAGCAGAGCCTACGAGCAGTACTTC; CDR3: CSVRDSRAYEQYF
V: TRBV27; J: TRBJ2-3; D: TRBD2; size: many; DNA: TGTGCCAGCAAGGGACTAGCGGGAGTAAATACGCAGTATTTT; CDR3: CASKGLAGVNTQYF
V: TRBV4-1; J: TRBJ1-5; D: -; size: few; DNA: TGCGCCAGCAGCCAGACGACAGGCTACAATCAACCCCAGCATTTT; CDR3: CASSQTTGYNQPQHF
V: TRBV24-1; J: TRBJ2-1; D: -; size: few; DNA: TGTGCCACCAGTGTGACTAGTTACAATGAGCAGTTCTTC; CDR3: CATSVTSYNEQFF
V: TRBV27; J: TRBJ2-3; D: TRBD1; size: many; DNA: TGTGCCAGCAGTTTATCGGCAGGGGGTAGCCTCTTCACAGATACGCAGTATTTT; CDR3: CASSLSAGGSLFTDTQYF
V: TRBV7-2; J: TRBJ2-7; D: -; size: -; DNA: TGTGCCAGCAGCCAAGGGGGGCGGGGGAGGGACTACGAGCAGTACTTC; CDR3: CASSQGGRGRDYEQYF
V: TRBV5-1; J: TRBJ1-2; D: TRBD1; size: -; DNA: TGCGCCAGCAGCTTGGGAGGACAGGGTTTGGGGTATGGCTACACCTTC; CDR3: CASSLGGQGLGYGYTF
V: TRBV5-1; J: TRBJ2-7; D: -; size: many; DNA: TGCGCCAGCAGCTTGTTTCCCAGTCTTTCCTACGAGCAGTACTTC; CDR3: CASSLFPSLSYEQYF
V: TRBV11-3; J: TRBJ2-1; D: TRBD2; size: -; DNA: TGTGCCAGCAGCTCTCTAGCGGGGCTATCGAATGAGCAGTTCTTC; CDR3: CASSSLAGLSNEQFF
V: TRBV12-3/TRBV12-4; J: TRBJ1-2; D: TRBD1; size: -; DNA: TGTGCCAGCAGGCGGGACAGGATCCCCTATGACTATGGCTACACCTTC; CDR3: CASRRDRIPYDYGYTF
V: TRBV2; J: TRBJ1-2; D: -; size: few; DNA: TGTGCCAGCAGTGACAGGACTGATAACTATGGCTACACCTTC; CDR3: CASSDRTDNYGYTF
V: TRBV29-1; J: TRBJ2-1; D: -; size: -; DNA: TGCAGCGTTGAAGGGCGAGATCTCTACAATGAGCAGTTCTTC; CDR3: CSVEGRDLYNEQFF
V: TRBV19; J: TRBJ1-5; D: -; size: -; DNA: TGTGCCAGTAGTGATTATCCGCCAATGAAGGGAAATCAGCCCCAGCATTTT; CDR3: CASSDYPPMKGNQPQHF
V: TRBV11-2; J: TRBJ1-2; D: -; size: -; DNA: TGTGCCAGCAGCTTAGGAATGGCAGGGAACAACTATGGCTACACCTTC; CDR3: CASSLGMAGNNYGYTF
V: TRBV12-3/TRBV12-4; J: TRBJ1-2; D: TRBD1; size: many; DNA: TGTGCCAGCACAACCCAACAGGGGGCACATGGCTACACCTTC; CDR3: CASTTQQGAHGYTF
V: TRBV9; J: TRBJ1-3; D: -; size: few; DNA: TGTGCCAGCAGCGTATCGTGGCCCTCTGGAAACACCATATATTTT; CDR3: CASSVSWPSGNTIYF
V: TRBV29-1; J: TRBJ1-1; D: -; size: -; DNA: TGCAGCGTTGATGGGGGCACTGAAGCTTTCTTT; CDR3: CSVDGGTEAFF
V: TRBV28; J: TRBJ1-1; D: -; size: few; DNA: TGTGCCAGCAGTATGGTCCGGGGGTGGAAAGCTTTCTTT; CDR3: CASSMVRGWKAFF
V: TRBV14; J: TRBJ2-1; D: TRBD2; size: -; DNA: TGTGCCAGCAGCCGCCAGACTAGCGGGAACTACAATGAGCAGTTCTTC; CDR3: CASSRQTSGNYNEQFF
V: TRBV6-1; J: TRBJ2-7; D: -; size: -; DNA: TGTGCCAGCACCCACGTACGGACGGGGACCTACGAGCAGTACTTC; CDR3: CASTHVRTGTYEQYF
V: TRBV4-2; J: TRBJ2-5; D: TRBD2; size: -; DNA: TGTGCCAGCAGCCCTAGGAGGGGGAGCCAGGGGCTAGCGGGATTCCAAGAGACCCAGTACTTC; CDR3: CASSPRRGSQGLAGFQETQYF
V: TRBV27; J: TRBJ2-2; D: -; size: many; DNA: TGTGCCAGCAGTTTAGTGGGGAACACCGGGGAGCTGTTTTTT; CDR3: CASSLVGNTGELFF
V: TRBV6-1; J: TRBJ1-5; D: -; size: many; DNA: TGTGCCAGCAGTGAAGCGCGTGGTGCGGGCAATCAGCCCCAGCATTTT; CDR3: CASSEARGAGNQPQHF